These T cell receptor beta chains were read from a single sample in a study of patients and donors after allogeneic stem cell transplantation. TCRdb re-called the RT-PCR reads with MiXCR, one entry per CDR3 protein. The table lists approximately 7,600 distinct CDR3 sequences, around 10% of them singletons. Material for sequencing was blood, either unsorted or a sorted T cell fraction (not recorded which). These receptors originate from a human donor who was either an allogeneic HSCT recipient or a stem cell or donor lymphocyte infusion donor (not recorded which). It is not recorded whose cells these are; they may come from a transplant donor. The CDR3 runs from the conserved cysteine through the conserved F or W. A D gene is named only where the DNA matches it firmly. Clone size appears in some rows only: once, few, many, or a class for an expanded clone.

cdr3_aa: CASSGDGTSTDTQYF; cdr3_nt: TGTGCCAGCAGTGGAGACGGTACTAGCACAGATACGCAGTATTTT; v_call: TRBV2; d_call: -; clone_size: -; j_call: TRBJ2-3
cdr3_aa: CASSEMGYNEQFF; cdr3_nt: TGTGCCAGCAGTGAAATGGGCTACAATGAGCAGTTCTTC; v_call: TRBV6-1; d_call: -; clone_size: few; j_call: TRBJ2-1
cdr3_aa: CASSRRGGETQYF; cdr3_nt: TGTGCCAGCAGCCGTAGGGGCGGGGAGACCCAGTACTTC; v_call: TRBV3-1; d_call: -; clone_size: -; j_call: TRBJ2-5
cdr3_aa: CASSVSGGTESYEQYF; cdr3_nt: TGTGCCAGCAGCGTATCAGGGGGGACAGAGTCCTACGAGCAGTACTTC; v_call: TRBV9; d_call: -; clone_size: -; j_call: TRBJ2-7
cdr3_aa: CASSPLRTGVYNSPLHF; cdr3_nt: TGTGCCAGCAGCCCACTCAGGACAGGAGTTTATAATTCACCCCTCCACTTT; v_call: TRBV7-2; d_call: TRBD1; clone_size: many; j_call: TRBJ1-6
cdr3_aa: CASSRGYSGANVLTF; cdr3_nt: TGTGCCAGCAGTCGCGGGTATTCTGGGGCCAACGTCCTGACTTTC; v_call: TRBV2; d_call: -; clone_size: medium-sized; j_call: TRBJ2-6
cdr3_aa: CASSTRLAGGSGTDTQYF; cdr3_nt: TGCGCCAGCAGTACTCGACTAGCGGGGGGAAGTGGCACAGATACGCAGTATTTT; v_call: TRBV5-1; d_call: TRBD2; clone_size: many; j_call: TRBJ2-3
cdr3_aa: CASSPQGREQPQHF; cdr3_nt: TGCGCCAGCAGCCCACAGGGACGGGAACAGCCCCAGCATTTT; v_call: TRBV5-1; d_call: -; clone_size: many; j_call: TRBJ1-5
cdr3_aa: CASTGRNTEAFF; cdr3_nt: TGTGCCAGCACGGGGAGGAACACTGAAGCTTTCTTT; v_call: TRBV12-3/TRBV12-4; d_call: -; clone_size: few; j_call: TRBJ1-1
cdr3_aa: CASSDRRQGARGEQFF; cdr3_nt: TGCGCCAGCAGCGACCGACGACAGGGGGCACGAGGTGAGCAGTTCTTC; v_call: TRBV5-1; d_call: TRBD1; clone_size: many; j_call: TRBJ2-1
cdr3_aa: CSARDPSSGGVYNEQFF; cdr3_nt: TGCAGTGCTAGAGATCCGTCTAGCGGGGGGGTCTACAATGAGCAGTTCTTC; v_call: TRBV20-1; d_call: TRBD2; clone_size: -; j_call: TRBJ2-1
cdr3_aa: CASSLRPQTSGGAGEQFF; cdr3_nt: TGTGCCAGCAGCTTACGCCCCCAGACTAGCGGGGGGGCAGGTGAGCAGTTCTTC; v_call: TRBV7-6; d_call: TRBD2; clone_size: -; j_call: TRBJ2-1
cdr3_aa: CASSRSYNEQFF; cdr3_nt: TGCGCCAGCAGCCGGAGCTACAATGAGCAGTTCTTC; v_call: TRBV5-1; d_call: -; clone_size: few; j_call: TRBJ2-1
cdr3_aa: CASSGTSGGAQFF; cdr3_nt: TGTGCCAGCAGTGGGACTAGCGGGGGGGCACAGTTCTTC; v_call: TRBV12-3/TRBV12-4; d_call: TRBD2; clone_size: medium-sized; j_call: TRBJ2-1
cdr3_aa: CASSAAPNTGELFF; cdr3_nt: TGCGCCAGCAGTGCCGCCCCGAACACCGGGGAGCTGTTTTTT; v_call: TRBV10-2; d_call: -; clone_size: few; j_call: TRBJ2-2
cdr3_aa: CASSEAGFGGANSPLHF; cdr3_nt: TGTGCCAGCAGTGAAGCTGGGTTTGGAGGAGCTAATTCACCCCTCCACTTT; v_call: TRBV6-1; d_call: -; clone_size: many; j_call: TRBJ1-6
cdr3_aa: CASSLMQSTDTQYF; cdr3_nt: TGTGCCAGCAGCTTAATGCAAAGCACAGATACGCAGTATTTT; v_call: TRBV7-2; d_call: -; clone_size: -; j_call: TRBJ2-3
cdr3_aa: CASSPYNLGLGDEQFF; cdr3_nt: TGTGCCAGCAGTCCCTATAACCTTGGACTAGGGGATGAGCAGTTCTTC; v_call: TRBV12-3/TRBV12-4; d_call: TRBD2; clone_size: few; j_call: TRBJ2-1
cdr3_aa: CSASRGGQIEFF; cdr3_nt: TGCAGTGCTAGCCGAGGGGGCCAAATAGAGTTCTTC; v_call: TRBV20-1; d_call: TRBD1; clone_size: -; j_call: TRBJ2-1
cdr3_aa: CASSPPQDNEQFF; cdr3_nt: TGTGCCAGCAGCCCCCCGCAGGACAATGAGCAGTTCTTC; v_call: TRBV5-5; d_call: -; clone_size: -; j_call: TRBJ2-1
cdr3_aa: CASSLGSDRQLSGYTF; cdr3_nt: TGTGCCAGCAGTTTGGGGTCGGACAGGCAGCTCAGCGGCTACACCTTC; v_call: TRBV12-3/TRBV12-4; d_call: TRBD1; clone_size: many; j_call: TRBJ1-2
cdr3_aa: CASSLQTGSYGYTF; cdr3_nt: TGTGCCAGCAGCCTCCAGACGGGATCCTATGGCTACACCTTC; v_call: TRBV7-9; d_call: -; clone_size: many; j_call: TRBJ1-2
cdr3_aa: CASSGTENQPQHF; cdr3_nt: TGTGCCAGCAGTGGCACGGAGAATCAGCCCCAGCATTTT; v_call: TRBV2; d_call: -; clone_size: medium-sized; j_call: TRBJ1-5
cdr3_aa: CSASQEEGYNEQFF; cdr3_nt: TGCAGTGCTAGCCAGGAGGAGGGCTACAATGAGCAGTTCTTC; v_call: TRBV20-1; d_call: -; clone_size: -; j_call: TRBJ2-1
cdr3_aa: CASSPPTDQKTQYF; cdr3_nt: TGTGCCAGCAGCCCCCCGACAGACCAGAAAACCCAGTACTTC; v_call: TRBV3-1; d_call: -; clone_size: -; j_call: TRBJ2-5
cdr3_aa: CASSLDGEQFF; cdr3_nt: TGTGCCAGCAGCTTAGATGGTGAGCAGTTCTTC; v_call: TRBV7-9; d_call: -; clone_size: many; j_call: TRBJ2-1
cdr3_aa: CASSLGTGGSYEQYF; cdr3_nt: TGTGCCAGCAGCCTCGGGACAGGGGGCTCCTACGAGCAGTACTTC; v_call: TRBV14; d_call: TRBD1; clone_size: few; j_call: TRBJ2-7
cdr3_aa: CASSATGGTGELFF; cdr3_nt: TGCGCCAGCAGCGCAACAGGGGGCACCGGGGAGCTGTTTTTT; v_call: TRBV5-1; d_call: TRBD1; clone_size: -; j_call: TRBJ2-2
cdr3_aa: CASDPGGANTGELFF; cdr3_nt: TGCGCCAGTGATCCAGGGGGCGCGAACACCGGGGAGCTGTTTTTT; v_call: TRBV5-1; d_call: TRBD1; clone_size: many; j_call: TRBJ2-2
cdr3_aa: CASSIWTANTGELFF; cdr3_nt: TGTGCCAGTAGTATATGGACAGCGAACACCGGGGAGCTGTTTTTT; v_call: TRBV19; d_call: -; clone_size: -; j_call: TRBJ2-2
cdr3_aa: CASSQDAVNYGYTF; cdr3_nt: TGTGCCAGCAGCCAAGATGCGGTAAACTATGGCTACACCTTC; v_call: TRBV4-2; d_call: -; clone_size: many; j_call: TRBJ1-2
cdr3_aa: CSPRGTYNSPLHF; cdr3_nt: TGCAGCCCCAGGGGTACCTATAATTCACCCCTCCACTTT; v_call: TRBV29-1; d_call: -; clone_size: many; j_call: TRBJ1-6
cdr3_aa: CASSLFGATNEKLFF; cdr3_nt: TGTGCCAGCAGCTTATTTGGTGCAACTAATGAAAAACTGTTTTTT; v_call: TRBV7-2; d_call: -; clone_size: medium-sized; j_call: TRBJ1-4
cdr3_aa: CASSLGTGWDTEAFF; cdr3_nt: TGCGCCAGCAGCTTAGGGACAGGATGGGACACTGAAGCTTTCTTT; v_call: TRBV5-1; d_call: TRBD1; clone_size: many; j_call: TRBJ1-1
cdr3_aa: CASSLGTSAYNERFF; cdr3_nt: TGCGCCAGCAGCTTGGGTACGTCGGCCTACAATGAGCGGTTCTTC; v_call: TRBV5-1; d_call: -; clone_size: -; j_call: TRBJ2-1
cdr3_aa: CSADQGLARGSQYF; cdr3_nt: TGCAGTGCCGACCAGGGACTAGCCCGCGGTTCGCAGTATTTT; v_call: TRBV20-1; d_call: TRBD2; clone_size: many; j_call: TRBJ2-3
cdr3_aa: CSARVQGPWTEAFF; cdr3_nt: TGCAGTGCTAGGGTCCAGGGTCCGTGGACTGAAGCTTTCTTT; v_call: TRBV20-1; d_call: -; clone_size: many; j_call: TRBJ1-1
cdr3_aa: CASSPGTGDGNQPQHF; cdr3_nt: TGTGCCAGCTCACCCGGGACAGGGGATGGCAATCAGCCCCAGCATTTT; v_call: TRBV18; d_call: TRBD1; clone_size: many; j_call: TRBJ1-5
cdr3_aa: CASSMMGQTGNTIYF; cdr3_nt: TGTGCCAGTAGTATGATGGGACAGACTGGAAACACCATATATTTT; v_call: TRBV19; d_call: TRBD1; clone_size: few; j_call: TRBJ1-3
cdr3_aa: CAISESQGASYTEAFF; cdr3_nt: TGTGCCATCAGTGAGTCCCAGGGGGCGAGTTACACTGAAGCTTTCTTT; v_call: TRBV10-3; d_call: TRBD1; clone_size: many; j_call: TRBJ1-1
cdr3_aa: CSARDPGPSGYEQFF; cdr3_nt: TGCAGTGCTAGAGATCCGGGACCCTCGGGATATGAGCAGTTCTTC; v_call: TRBV20-1; d_call: -; clone_size: -; j_call: TRBJ2-1
cdr3_aa: CASSSEGNSGANVLTF; cdr3_nt: TGTGCCAGCAGCTCCGAAGGCAACTCTGGGGCCAACGTCCTGACTTTC; v_call: TRBV7-2; d_call: -; clone_size: -; j_call: TRBJ2-6
cdr3_aa: CASSSQFGQGAEETQYF; cdr3_nt: TGTGCCAGCAGCTCTCAATTTGGACAGGGGGCTGAAGAGACCCAGTACTTC; v_call: TRBV7-9; d_call: TRBD1; clone_size: many; j_call: TRBJ2-5
cdr3_aa: CASSYISGNEQFF; cdr3_nt: TGTGCCAGCAGTTATATCTCAGGAAATGAGCAGTTCTTC; v_call: TRBV6-2/TRBV6-3; d_call: -; clone_size: -; j_call: TRBJ2-1
cdr3_aa: CASSPMEGYNSPLHF; cdr3_nt: TGTGCCAGCAGCCCTATGGAGGGGTATAATTCACCCCTCCACTTT; v_call: TRBV7-2; d_call: -; clone_size: many; j_call: TRBJ1-6
cdr3_aa: CASSAPIVGAEAFF; cdr3_nt: TGTGCCAGCAGCGCTCCTATTGTGGGGGCTGAAGCTTTCTTT; v_call: TRBV4-2; d_call: -; clone_size: -; j_call: TRBJ1-1
cdr3_aa: CASSPTGDGYTF; cdr3_nt: TGCGCCAGCAGCCCGACAGGGGATGGCTACACCTTC; v_call: TRBV5-1; d_call: TRBD1; clone_size: many; j_call: TRBJ1-2
cdr3_aa: CASSPGQGILYGYTF; cdr3_nt: TGTGCCAGCAGCCCCGGACAGGGAATTCTTTATGGCTACACCTTC; v_call: TRBV7-2; d_call: TRBD1; clone_size: many; j_call: TRBJ1-2
cdr3_aa: CASIPTGRTEAFF; cdr3_nt: TGTGCCAGTATCCCCACAGGGAGGACTGAAGCTTTCTTT; v_call: TRBV19; d_call: -; clone_size: many; j_call: TRBJ1-1
cdr3_aa: CASSYSKVLAGGSSYNEQFF; cdr3_nt: TGTGCCAGCAGTTACTCGAAGGTTCTAGCGGGGGGGAGCTCCTACAATGAGCAGTTCTTC; v_call: TRBV6-2/TRBV6-3; d_call: TRBD2; clone_size: -; j_call: TRBJ2-1
cdr3_aa: CASSGGPGDSNQPQHF; cdr3_nt: TGTGCCAGCAGTGGAGGTCCAGGGGATAGCAATCAGCCCCAGCATTTT; v_call: TRBV6-1; d_call: -; clone_size: many; j_call: TRBJ1-5
cdr3_aa: CASSPLAEETQYF; cdr3_nt: TGTGCCAGCTCGCCTCTTGCGGAAGAGACCCAGTACTTC; v_call: TRBV18; d_call: -; clone_size: few; j_call: TRBJ2-5
cdr3_aa: CASSLGGPAGNTIYF; cdr3_nt: TGTGCCAGCAGTTTAGGGGGTCCGGCTGGAAACACCATATATTTT; v_call: TRBV12-3/TRBV12-4; d_call: -; clone_size: many; j_call: TRBJ1-3
cdr3_aa: CSVEPFGAGGQGDTQYF; cdr3_nt: TGCAGCGTTGAACCCTTTGGGGCAGGAGGGCAAGGAGATACGCAGTATTTT; v_call: TRBV29-1; d_call: -; clone_size: -; j_call: TRBJ2-3
cdr3_aa: CASSPGGGDTIYF; cdr3_nt: TGTGCCAGCAGCCCAGGGGGCGGGGACACCATATATTTT; v_call: TRBV7-8; d_call: TRBD1; clone_size: few; j_call: TRBJ1-3
cdr3_aa: CASSMGLAGEQYF; cdr3_nt: TGCGCCAGCAGCATGGGACTAGCGGGGGAGCAGTACTTC; v_call: TRBV5-1; d_call: TRBD2; clone_size: -; j_call: TRBJ2-7
cdr3_aa: CASSQASGAYGYTF; cdr3_nt: TGCGCCAGCAGCCAAGCCTCCGGGGCCTATGGCTACACCTTC; v_call: TRBV4-3; d_call: -; clone_size: medium-sized; j_call: TRBJ1-2
cdr3_aa: CASSGDRGRFNIQYF; cdr3_nt: TGTGCCAGCAGCGGGGACAGGGGACGGTTCAACATTCAGTACTTC; v_call: TRBV7-9; d_call: TRBD1; clone_size: few; j_call: TRBJ2-4
cdr3_aa: CASSLGSNTEAFF; cdr3_nt: TGTGCCAGCAGTTTAGGGTCCAACACTGAAGCTTTCTTT; v_call: TRBV12-3/TRBV12-4; d_call: -; clone_size: many; j_call: TRBJ1-1
cdr3_aa: CASSESRVYNQPQHF; cdr3_nt: TGTGCCAGCAGTGAAAGTAGGGTATACAATCAGCCCCAGCATTTT; v_call: TRBV2; d_call: -; clone_size: many; j_call: TRBJ1-5